Each of the 5 T cell receptor beta chains below was sequenced from the same sample in a study of spatial heterogeneity in lung cancer. Noted time point: sample taken at primary tumor resection. One entry per CDR3 protein, called by TCRdb with MiXCR from the 5' RACE reads. The sample consists of approximately 25,000 distinct CDR3 sequences, 2.5% to 4% of them appearing once. The sample in question was PBMCs, obtained at surgery. The receptors stem from a female donor with early-stage non-small cell lung cancer.

This clonotype was found many times. The V and J genes are TRBV12-3 or TRBV12-4 and TRBJ1-5, with D possibly matching TRBD1 (6 bases). The CDR3 sequence is 15 residues long. V was trimmed by 1 base and J by 4 bases, leaving 11 bases between them. The CDR3 DNA sequence: TGTGCCAGCAGTTTAGGGGACAACAAAAATCAGCCCCAGCATTTT. Its translation: CASSLGDNKNQPQHF.

Within the sample, this clonotype is medium-sized. The J gene is TRBJ2-7, the V gene TRBV7-9; a weak D match, TRBD1 (6 bases). Germline V CDR1 and CDR2: SEHNR, FQNEAQ (reference sequence). The germline V and J ends were trimmed by 3 bases and 6 bases, with 6 bases remaining between them. The CDR3 runs 11 residues. In nucleotides, the CDR3 is TGTGCCAGCAGCTTGGGGGCCGAGCAGTACTTC. It encodes CASSLGAEQYF.

At least ten counts were recorded for this clonotype. The chain combines TRBV3-1 with TRBJ1-1; the D gene is possibly TRBD1 (5 bases). This CDR3 comprises 13 residues. Looked up from germline, CDR1 is LGHDT and CDR2 is YNNKEL (reference sequence). V dropped 3 bases and J dropped 2 bases, with 7 bases sitting between them. In DNA form, the CDR3 reads TGTGCCAGCAGCCACAGGGAAAACACTGAAGCTTTCTTT. Translating it yields CASSHRENTEAFF.

This clonotype was recorded many times. V gene TRBV6-5 combines with J gene TRBJ2-7; TRBD1 agrees at 10 bases. CDR3 length: 13 amino acids. In germline, CDR1 is MNHEY, CDR2 SVGAGI. Trimming at V came to 5 bases and at J to 12 bases, leaving 10 bases not matched to a gene. The CDR3 DNA is TGTGCCAGCAGTCCCGGGACAGGGGCCCAGGGGTACTTC. It codes for CASSPGTGAQGYF.

At least ten counts were recorded for this clonotype. This chain joins TRBV7-2 and TRBJ2-3; 13 positions agree with TRBD2. CDR1 is SGHTA, CDR2 FQGNSA, per germline. The CDR3 sequence is 16 residues long. With 5 bases clipped from V and 0 bases from J, the junction kept 2 bases outside the gene matches. The chain's CDR3 is CASSRTSGRSTDTQYF. CDR3 nucleotide sequence: TGTGCCAGCAGCCGGACTAGCGGGAGAAGCACAGATACGCAGTATTTT.